This passage covers 24 T cell receptor beta chains from one sample sequenced in a study of graft-versus-host responses after intestinal transplantation. Sequencing used immunoSEQ multiplex PCR; TCRdb keeps in-frame clones, though not all of them. The sample gives 30,000 to 45,000 clones, roughly 80% of which show up once; under 4% is in the top ten. Sequences were derived from PBMCs, sampled 1070 days after transplant. The receptors derive from a human patient who received an intestinal transplant, so some T cells may come from the graft donor.

The genes are TRBV5-6 and TRBJ2-1; D ambiguous. V was clipped by 3 bases and J by 2 bases, with 9 bases between them. The germline V gene encodes CDR1 SGHDT and CDR2 YYEEEE. The CDR3 sequence is 14 residues long. Written as DNA, the CDR3 is TGTGCCAGCAGCTCCGGCCCCGCCTACAATGAGCAGTTCTTC. Its protein product is CASSSGPAYNEQFF.

The chain is built from TRBV19 and TRBJ1-6; tentative D call: TRBD1 (5 bases). The CDR3 sequence is 15 residues long. With 4 bases removed from V and 4 bases from J, the gap between germline ends came to 11 bases. Looked up from germline, CDR1 is LNHDA and CDR2 is SQIVND (reference sequence). This CDR3 reads CASSTLRQYNSPLHF. In nucleotides, the CDR3 is TGTGCCAGTAGTACCCTACGACAGTATAATTCACCCCTCCACTTT.

This chain joins TRBV11-2 and TRBJ2-7; 10 nucleotides agree with TRBD1. After removal of 5 bases from V and 7 bases from J, the junction contained 14 bases not matched to a gene. The CDR3 loop spans 16 amino acids. Germline V lookup: CDR1 SGHAT, CDR2 FQNNGV. CDR3 coding DNA: TGTGCCAGCAGCCCTAATTCCGGGACAGGGGTTTGGGAGCAGTACTTC. Translated: CASSPNSGTGVWEQYF.

This chain links TRBV6-1 with TRBJ2-7, with 11 bases fitting TRBD2. Germline V lookup: CDR1 MNHNS, CDR2 SASEGT. The CDR3 extends over 16 amino acids. J was trimmed by 0 bases and V by 3 bases; bases with no gene match: 4. CDR3 nucleotide sequence: TGTGCCAGCAGTGAGGGACTAGCGGATAGCTCCTACGAGCAGTACTTC. Translated, it gives CASSEGLADSSYEQYF.

This clone showed up just a few times. The chain carries TRBV6-1 and TRBJ2-7; maybe TRBD1 (5 bases). Between the trimmed V and J ends, which lost 3 bases and 4 bases, there was a span of 10 bases. Looked up from germline, CDR1 is MNHNS and CDR2 is SASEGT. The CDR3 runs to 13 residues. The DNA for the CDR3 is TGTGCCAGCAGTGAGACGACAGTGTACGAGCAGTACTTC. Translation: CASSETTVYEQYF.

J is TRBJ2-1 and V is TRBV7-2; 9 nucleotides line up with TRBD1. The CDR3 loop spans 15 amino acids. Germline CDR1 reads SGHTA; CDR2 reads FQGNSA. Trimming took 5 bases from V and 1 from J; bases not matched to a gene: 3. In DNA, the CDR3 is TGTGCCAGCAGCCTGGGACAGGGTTCCTACAATGAGCAGTTCTTC. Translation gives CASSLGQGSYNEQFF.

The chain combines TRBV4-1 with TRBJ2-7; maybe TRBD1 (7 bases). V lost 0 bases and J 5 bases, leaving 17 bases between the germline ends. This CDR3 region has 16 residues. CDR1 and CDR2 (germline): MGHRA, YSYEKL. Here the CDR3 DNA reads TGCGCCAGCAGCCAAGAATCGGAGGGGGCAATCGACGAGCAGTACTTC. Amino acids: CASSQESEGAIDEQYF.

The chain couples TRBV6-5 to TRBJ1-2; D not certain. The CDR3 length is 14 residues. Germline V gives CDR1 MNHEY, CDR2 SVGAGI. Between the trimmed V and J ends, which lost 4 bases and 8 bases, there was a span of 17 bases. The CDR3 spells CASSSRAAGSGYTF. In DNA form, the CDR3 reads TGTGCCAGCAGTTCTCGGGCCGCCGGGAGCGGCTACACCTTC.

The chain employs TRBV27 and TRBJ2-7; no clear D gene. Germline CDR1 is MNHEY and CDR2 is SMNVEV (reference sequence). With 7 bases removed from V and 2 bases from J, the gap between germline ends came to 0 bases. The CDR3 totals 9 residues. The CDR3 DNA reads as TGTGCCAGCACCTACGAGCAGTACTTC. It translates to CASTYEQYF.

V and J are TRBV11-2 and TRBJ2-7; D call uncertain. This CDR3 spans 12 amino acids. From germline, CDR1 is SGHAT and CDR2 FQNNGV. V lost 5 bases to trimming and J lost 7 bases, with 12 bases between them. CDR3 loop: CASSGLTREQYF. The CDR3 DNA sequence: TGTGCCAGCAGCGGATTAACCCGAGAGCAGTACTTC.

This clone was detected once. CDR3 sequence: CASSQRQAGGNTEAFF. The CDR3 region has the DNA TGCGCCAGCAGCCAAAGACAGGCCGGGGGGAACACTGAAGCTTTCTTT. The chain carries TRBV4-1 and TRBJ1-1; possibly TRBD1 for D (6 bases). This CDR3 has 16 amino acids. CDR1 and CDR2 (germline): MGHRA, YSYEKL. Between the trimmed V and J ends, which lost 2 bases and 1 base, there was a span of 14 bases.

The chain couples TRBV9 to TRBJ2-1, with TRBD1 matching 8 bases. The J segment lost 6 bases and the V segment lost 3 bases, leaving 5 bases of the junction unmatched. The germline CDR1 and CDR2 sequences are SGDLS and YYNGEE. This CDR3 region has 14 residues. The CDR3, as DNA: TGTGCCAGCAGCGAAATCGGACAGGGCAATGAGCAGTTCTTC. This codes for CASSEIGQGNEQFF.

This chain links TRBV28 with TRBJ2-2; tentatively, D is TRBD2 (6 bases). The CDR3 runs 15 residues. V dropped 8 bases and J dropped 2 bases, with 15 bases sitting between them. The germline V gene has CDR1 MDHEN and CDR2 SYDVKM. The DNA of the CDR3 is TGTGCCAGCCTCCTCCCCGGGACTAACACCGGGGAGCTGTTTTTT. Translation: CASLLPGTNTGELFF.

The rearrangement links TRBV10-3 to TRBJ2-3; 8 bases match TRBD2. The CDR3 consists of 17 residues. Germline trimming cut 1 base from V and 0 bases from J; bases unmatched to any gene: 6. The germline gives CDR1 ENHRY, CDR2 SYGVKD. The CDR3, as DNA: TGTGCCATCAGTGAGTTGATAGCGGGGTCTAGCACAGATACGCAGTATTTT. Protein: CAISELIAGSSTDTQYF.

V and J are TRBV5-6 and TRBJ2-5, with TRBD1 matching 8 bases. With 4 bases clipped from V and 4 bases from J, the junction kept 6 bases outside the gene matches. Germline V CDR1 and CDR2: SGHDT, YYEEEE. CDR3 length: 14 amino acids. CDR3 bases: TGTGCCAGCAGCGAGGACAGGGTTGGAGAGACCCAGTACTTC. Its translation: CASSEDRVGETQYF.

This chain joins TRBV7-3 and TRBJ2-5; D is tentatively TRBD1 or TRBD2 (5 bases each). Trimming left V 2 bases short and J 2 bases short, with 15 bases between. The CDR3 is made up of 16 amino acids. The germline CDR1 and CDR2 sequences are SGHTA and FQGTGA. For the CDR3, the DNA is TGTGCCAGCAGCTTATACCCAACGGGGCGGCAAGAGACCCAGTACTTC. It is translated as CASSLYPTGRQETQYF.

The chain links TRBV5-8 to TRBJ2-7, with D hard to call. The V end was cut by 3 bases, the J end by 7 bases, with 14 bases between. The CDR3 has 13 amino acids. In germline, CDR1 is SGHTS, CDR2 YDEGEE. CDR3 coding DNA: TGTGCCAGCAGCTCCAGTCGATCTTGGGAGCAGTACTTC. It is translated as CASSSSRSWEQYF.

The chain recombines TRBV5-1 with TRBJ2-3; D gene unclear. This CDR3 is 15 amino acids long. Trimming left V 0 bases short and J 0 bases short, with 8 bases between. In germline, CDR1 is SGHRS, CDR2 YFSETQ. CDR3 loop: CASSLVAPSTDTQYF. CDR3 coding DNA: TGCGCCAGCAGCTTGGTTGCGCCTAGCACAGATACGCAGTATTTT.

This chain connects TRBV2 to TRBJ1-1, with 7 positions matching TRBD1. The CDR3 runs to 13 residues. V gave up 5 bases and J gave up 6 bases; unmatched junction bases: 6. From germline, CDR1 is SNHLY and CDR2 FYNNEI. The CDR3 coding sequence is TGTGCCAGCAGTATAGACAGGGAATCTGAAGCTTTCTTT. Protein product: CASSIDRESEAFF.

The V gene is TRBV23-1, the J gene TRBJ1-6; 8 bases are shared with TRBD1. TRBV23-1 is flagged as an ORF with uncertain function. The V and J ends lost 0 bases and 1 base, in that order; junction bases with no gene match: 11. The CDR3 is made up of 20 amino acids. The CDR3 loop reads CASSQSGDRSSFSYNSPLHF. The CDR3 region has the DNA TGCGCCAGCAGTCAATCGGGGGACAGGTCTAGTTTTTCCTATAATTCACCCCTCCACTTT.

The CDR3 sequence: CASSPYEQYF. CDR3 bases: TGTGCCAGCAGCCCCTACGAGCAGTACTTC. The rearrangement uses TRBV5-4 and TRBJ2-5; unclear D gene. The DNA end lines up better with TRBJ2-7; the J call may be wrong. This CDR3 has 10 amino acids. Germline V gene lookup returns CDR1 SGHNT and CDR2 YYREEE (reference sequence).

The chain links TRBV6-1 to TRBJ2-7; D perhaps matches TRBD2 (6 bases). The CDR3 is made up of 11 amino acids. V was pared by 6 bases and J by 4 bases, with 7 bases between. Germline CDR1 and CDR2: MNHNS and SASEGT. The CDR3 DNA follows: TGTGCCAGCAGGCGGGGATACGAGCAGTACTTC. Translating it yields CASRRGYEQYF.

This chain uses TRBV7-2 with TRBJ2-3; D gene unclear. The CDR3 runs to 12 residues. V lost 5 bases, J lost 2 bases, and 5 bases lay in between. Germline CDR1 is SGHTA and CDR2 is FQGNSA. CDR3 nucleotides: TGTGCCAGCAGCCCACCCACAGATACGCAGTATTTT. As protein: CASSPPTDTQYF.

The rearrangement links TRBV4-1 to TRBJ2-1; D tentatively fits TRBD1 or TRBD2 (7 bases each). With 3 bases removed from V and 2 bases from J, the gap between germline ends came to 11 bases. The V gene's germline CDR1 is MGHRA and CDR2 YSYEKL. The CDR3 covers 15 residues. This chain's CDR3 is CASSQGGTAYNEQFF. CDR3 coding DNA: TGCGCCAGCAGCCAGGGGGGGACAGCCTACAATGAGCAGTTCTTC.